This T cell receptor beta chain was captured in a study of cytomegalovirus exposure and HLA in healthy donors. Study-wide results and limits: Altogether, around 160 TCR beta chains were recorded as cytomegalovirus-associated. CMV serostatus alone was available as immune exposure information. In an earlier analysis, about 87% or about 30%: the productive usage of most TCR beta V segments.

Notes on this clone: Its antigen remains unidentified.

V was pared by 4 bases and J by 12 bases, with 12 bases between. There are 12 residues in the CDR3. Germline values: CDR1 LNHDA, CDR2 SQIVND (reference sequence). The primer mix had 60 Vbeta and 13 Jbeta primers. Clones were sequenced by immunoSEQ multiplex PCR, and TCRdb holds only the in-frame ones, with some missing. The data show 95,000 to 150,000 clones, about two thirds seen once. The chain combines TRBV19 with TRBJ1-4; D is undetermined. The specimen sequenced was PBMCs. The receptor was isolated from a woman in her thirties or forties in good health and CMV-seropositive. CDR3 loop: CASSTPEGELFF. The CDR3 DNA reads TGTGCCAGTAGTACCCCGGAGGGTGAACTGTTTTTT.